Reported below is one T cell receptor (beta chain). This entry comes from a study of PD-L1 blockade in urothelial cancer. TCRdb's table, derived via immunoSEQ multiplex PCR, lists solely in-frame clones and lacks some. This table holds about 43,000 clones, about four fifths found once. Time point indicated: peripheral blood 6 weeks after treatment start. Pretreatment and on-treatment samples were taken, numbering 1 to 8 per patient. This clonotype was sampled from a man aged 60 to 69 with urothelial cancer. The sequencing used PBMCs, collected around atezolizumab (anti-PD-L1) treatment.

The DNA for the CDR3 is TGCGCCAGCAGCATCGGGACTAGCGGAAATACGCAGTATTTT. Protein: CASSIGTSGNTQYF. This chain joins TRBV5-1 and TRBJ2-3, with 11 bases identical to TRBD2. J gave up 7 bases and V 4 bases, and 5 bases lay outside the gene matches. CDR3 length: 14 residues. CDR1 is SGHRS, CDR2 YFSETQ, per germline.